This T cell receptor (beta chain) was recorded in a study of T cells in localized non-small cell lung cancer. The CDR3 totals 13 residues. The V gene lost 2 bases and the J gene lost 1 base, with 5 bases spanning the gap. The V gene's germline CDR1 is SEHNR and CDR2 FQNEAQ (reference sequence). Study-wide points: Analysis by sequencing included only one tumor region, so heterogeneity remains possible.

This clone appeared once. The antigen remains unidentified. Libraries were prepared by immunoSEQ multiplex PCR; TCRdb keeps only in-frame clonotypes and omits some of them. The sample has 58,000 or so clones; about nine tenths are singletons. The sequence derives from a woman aged 35-75 years with stage I lung adenocarcinoma. The chain links TRBV7-9 to TRBJ1-2; a weak D match, TRBD1 (5 bases). The sequencing here drew on peripheral blood, taken before any cancer treatment. In nucleotides, the CDR3 is TGTGCCAGCAGCTTACAGGGTAACTATGGCTACACCTTC. Translation gives CASSLQGNYGYTF.